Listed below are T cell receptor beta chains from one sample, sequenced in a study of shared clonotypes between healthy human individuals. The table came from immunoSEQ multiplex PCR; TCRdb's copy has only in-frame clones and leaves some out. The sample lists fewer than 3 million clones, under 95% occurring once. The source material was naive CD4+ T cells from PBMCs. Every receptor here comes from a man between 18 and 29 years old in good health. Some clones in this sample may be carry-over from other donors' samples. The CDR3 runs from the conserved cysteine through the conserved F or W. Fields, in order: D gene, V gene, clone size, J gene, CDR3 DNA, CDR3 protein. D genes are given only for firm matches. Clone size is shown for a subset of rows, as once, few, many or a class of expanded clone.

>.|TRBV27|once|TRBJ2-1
TGTGCCAGCAGAGAACGGACTGGCTCCTACAATGAGCAGTTCTTC
CASRERTGSYNEQFF
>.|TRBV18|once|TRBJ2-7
TGTGCCAGCTCACTCGGGCCCCTAGGACCCTACGAGCAGTACTTC
CASSLGPLGPYEQYF
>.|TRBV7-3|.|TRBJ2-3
TGTGCCAGCAGTTTCGCCCCCGGAGATACGCAGTATTTT
CASSFAPGDTQYF
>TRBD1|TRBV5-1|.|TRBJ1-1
TGCGCCAGCAGCTTGGCCCCAGGGGGGACCACTGAAGCTTTCTTT
CASSLAPGGTTEAFF
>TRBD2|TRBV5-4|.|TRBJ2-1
TGTGCCAGCAGCCGTACTAGCGGGGGAGACAATGAGCAGTTCTTC
CASSRTSGGDNEQFF
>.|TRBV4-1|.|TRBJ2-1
TGCGCCAGCAGCCTGATGTACAATGAGCAGTTCTTC
CASSLMYNEQFF
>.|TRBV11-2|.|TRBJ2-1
TGTGCCAGCTCCAAGGGGATACGGCAATCTGAGCAGTTCTTC
CASSKGIRQSEQFF
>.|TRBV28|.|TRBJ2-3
TGTGCCAGCAGTTTAGAGACAGCTTCATTCAGAGATACGCAGTATTTT
CASSLETASFRDTQYF
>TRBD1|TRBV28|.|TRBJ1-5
TGTGCCAGCAGTTCCGACAGGGTCGATCAGCCCCAGCATTTT
CASSSDRVDQPQHF
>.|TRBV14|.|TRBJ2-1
TGTGCCAGCAGCCGAACACAATACAATGAGCAGTTCTTC
CASSRTQYNEQFF
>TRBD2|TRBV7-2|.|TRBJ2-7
TGTGCCAGCAGCTTAGGTGGCGGGAGCTATGGGGACGAGCAGTACTTC
CASSLGGGSYGDEQYF
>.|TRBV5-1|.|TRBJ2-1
TGCGCCAGCAGCTTGCGGGAGTACAATGAGCAGTTCTTC
CASSLREYNEQFF
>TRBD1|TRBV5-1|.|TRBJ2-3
TGCGCCAGCAGCTCGGCAGGGACAGGGAGAAGGCAAGATACGCAGTATTTT
CASSSAGTGRRQDTQYF
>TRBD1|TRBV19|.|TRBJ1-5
TGTGCCAGTAGTGCCAACCCTACGGGACAGGGGGGTTTAGGAAATCAGCCCCAGCATTTT
CASSANPTGQGGLGNQPQHF
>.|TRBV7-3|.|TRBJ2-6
TGTGCCAGCAGCTTAGGGGGTCCTGGGGCCAACGTCCTGACTTTC
CASSLGGPGANVLTF
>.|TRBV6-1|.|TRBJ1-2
TGTGCCAGCAGGATGACAGACAACTATGGCTACACCTTC
CASRMTDNYGYTF
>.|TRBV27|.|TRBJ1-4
TGTGCCAGCAGTTTATGGGCCCCCCAGGGATACGACCTGTCAACTAATGAAAAACTGTTTTTT
CASSLWAPQGYDLSTNEKLFF
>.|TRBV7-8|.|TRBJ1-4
TGTGCCAGCAGCTTATCGGGGACGAGGGAAAAACTGTTTTTT
CASSLSGTREKLFF
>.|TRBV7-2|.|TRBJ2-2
TGTGCCAGCAGCTTAGTTACCCCCGGGGAGCTGTTTTTT
CASSLVTPGELFF
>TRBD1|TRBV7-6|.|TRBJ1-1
TGTGCCAGCAGCTTAGCGGCAGGGGGCATGAACACTGAAGCTTTCTTT
CASSLAAGGMNTEAFF
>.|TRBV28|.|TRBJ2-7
TGTGCCAGCAGTACCTCGGGGCGGACCTACGAGCAGTACTTC
CASSTSGRTYEQYF
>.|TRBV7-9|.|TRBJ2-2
TGTGCCAGCAGCTTATTAGAGGATCACACCGGGGAGCTGTTTTTT
CASSLLEDHTGELFF
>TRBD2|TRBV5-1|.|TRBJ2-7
TGCGCCAGCAGCTGGGGACTAGCGGGAGATGAGCAGTACTTC
CASSWGLAGDEQYF
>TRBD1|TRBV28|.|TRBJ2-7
TGTGCCAGCAGCCCACCGGGACAGGGGTCGTACGAGCAGTACTTC
CASSPPGQGSYEQYF
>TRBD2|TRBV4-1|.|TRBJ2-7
TGCGCCAGCAGCCAAGTAGGGCTAGCGGGAGGGAGCTACGAGCAGTACTTC
CASSQVGLAGGSYEQYF